The 18 T cell receptor beta chains given below trace back to one sample, sequenced in a study of human CD8 memory T cell subsets. Libraries targeted TCR beta using 5' RACE with UMIs. TCRdb reworked the 5' RACE reads into one entry per CDR3 protein, no DNA. The table gives more than 9,000 distinct CDR3 sequences; the top ten clones make up 8.5% to 10% of it. Sequenced: CD8+ stem-like memory T cells (TSCM and TCM) sorted from PBMCs. The subset: stem-like memory CD8 T cells (TSTEM), CCR7+ PD-1- TIGIT-. Receptors were obtained from a human donor in good health.

The chain uses TRBV12-3 or TRBV12-4 and TRBJ2-2; the TRBD2 assignment by TCRdb is unverifiable without DNA. The CDR3 has 15 amino acids. CDR3 loop: CASSLRALDTGELFF.

This chain joins TRBV10-3 and TRBJ2-1; TCRdb outputs TRBD1, but without DNA this stays unchecked. Germline assignment: CDR1 ENHRY and CDR2 SYGVKD. The CDR3 consists of 13 residues. CDR3: CAISGTEYNEQFF.

This chain joins TRBV12-3 or TRBV12-4 and TRBJ2-7. The CDR3 spans 11 residues. CDR3 loop: CASSLSDEQYF.

V and J are TRBV24-1 and TRBJ1-1. Per germline, CDR1 KGHDR and CDR2 SFDVKD. This CDR3 has 16 amino acids. The CDR3 is CATSDSVDGEDTEAFF.

V and J are TRBV21-1 and TRBJ1-6; TCRdb picks TRBD1, but there is no DNA to check that call. TRBV21-1 is a listed pseudogene. CDR3 length: 15 amino acids. This CDR3 is CASSKSWQGCSPLHF.

By frequency, this clonotype is medium-sized. The V call is TRBV20-1, the J call TRBJ2-7; TCRdb picks TRBD1, but there is no DNA to check that call. CDR1 DFQATT and CDR2 SNEGSKA come from the germline V gene (reference sequence). The CDR3 is 13 amino acids. CDR3 region: CSAGVQGNHEQYF.

The rearrangement links TRBV7-6 to TRBJ2-7. Looked up from germline, CDR1 is SGHVS and CDR2 is FNYEAQ. The CDR3 has 15 residues. The CDR3 is CASSLYAGGFNEQYF.

The V call is TRBV5-6, the J call TRBJ1-2. This CDR3 region has 14 residues. From germline, CDR1 is SGHDT and CDR2 YYEEEE. The CDR3: CASSLRGNNYGYTF. Full variable domain (remainder filled in from reference TRBV5-6 and TRBJ1-2): DAGVTQSPTHLIKTRGQQVTLRCSPKSGHDTVSWYQQALGQGPQFIFQYYEEEERQRGNFPDRFSGHQFPNYSSELNVNALLLGDSALYLCASSLRGNNYGYTFGSGTRLTVV.

The chain is built from TRBV27 and TRBJ1-5; without DNA, the TCRdb call of TRBD1 cannot be checked. Germline V gives CDR1 MNHEY, CDR2 SMNVEV (reference sequence). The CDR3 runs 15 residues. CDR3 loop: CASSPRQGGVQPQHF.

The V call is TRBV27, the J call TRBJ2-7. Per the germline V gene, CDR1 is MNHEY and CDR2 is SMNVEV (reference sequence). This CDR3 region has 14 residues. The CDR3 sequence is CASSLGAIAYEQYF.

The V call is TRBV28, the J call TRBJ2-7. Germline assignment: CDR1 MDHEN and CDR2 SYDVKM. CDR3 length: 13 amino acids. The CDR3 is CASRKLTGGEQYF.

The gene calls are TRBV7-9 and TRBJ2-4. CDR3 length: 16 amino acids. Germline assignment: CDR1 SEHNR and CDR2 FQNEAQ (reference sequence). CDR3 protein: CASSFSPGLEWDIQYF.

V usage is TRBV29-1 and J usage is TRBJ2-5; TCRdb's D call, TRBD1, is unchecked because there is no DNA. From germline, CDR1 is SQVTM and CDR2 ANQGSEA. The CDR3 is made up of 13 amino acids. The CDR3 loop reads CSVVPLGSETQYF.

This clonotype registers medium-sized by frequency. This chain uses TRBV5-1 with TRBJ1-1; with no DNA, the TCRdb D assignment of TRBD1 cannot be verified. Germline CDR1 SGHRS, CDR2 YFSETQ. The CDR3 has 18 residues. The CDR3 loop is CASSPGPNAFPSNTEAFF.

This chain joins TRBV5-1 and TRBJ2-1; TCRdb gives TRBD2 as the D gene, but with no DNA this cannot be confirmed. Germline values: CDR1 SGHRS, CDR2 YFSETQ. This CDR3 has 16 residues. CDR3: CASSPRESSPYNEQFF.

By frequency, this clonotype is medium-sized (0.01 to 0.1%). The chain couples TRBV20-1 to TRBJ1-4. The length of the CDR3 is 16 residues. Germline CDR1 and CDR2: DFQATT and SNEGSKA (reference sequence). The CDR3 loop is CSARDLVMGLGEKLFF.

Here the CDR3 reads CASSSLSHADRAYNEQFF. The rearrangement links TRBV11-1 to TRBJ2-1. The length of the CDR3 is 18 residues. CDR1 and CDR2 from the germline V gene are SGHAT and FQDESV (reference sequence).

The chain uses TRBV4-3 and TRBJ1-3. Germline V lookup: CDR1 LGHNA, CDR2 YSLEER. The length of the CDR3 is 16 residues. This CDR3 reads CASSQNPSDSGNTIYF.